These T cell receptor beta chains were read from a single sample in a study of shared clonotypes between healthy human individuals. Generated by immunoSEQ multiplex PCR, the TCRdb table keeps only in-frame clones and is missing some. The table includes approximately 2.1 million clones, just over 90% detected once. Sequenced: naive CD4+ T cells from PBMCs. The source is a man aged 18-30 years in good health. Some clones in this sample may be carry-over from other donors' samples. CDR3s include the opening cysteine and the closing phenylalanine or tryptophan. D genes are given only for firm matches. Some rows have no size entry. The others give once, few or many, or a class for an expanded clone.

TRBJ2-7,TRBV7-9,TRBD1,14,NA,CASSFWDRGYEQYF,TGTGCCAGCAGCTTCTGGGACAGGGGTTACGAGCAGTACTTC
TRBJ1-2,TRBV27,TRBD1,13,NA,CASSVGTGGGYTF,TGTGCCAGCAGTGTCGGAACAGGGGGAGGCTACACCTTC
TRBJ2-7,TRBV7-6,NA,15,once,CASSPSDSSTYEQYF,TGTGCCAGCAGCCCATCAGACTCCTCCACCTACGAGCAGTACTTC
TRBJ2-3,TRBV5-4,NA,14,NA,CASSSRGGLDTQYF,TGTGCCAGCAGCTCAAGGGGGGGCTTAGATACGCAGTATTTT
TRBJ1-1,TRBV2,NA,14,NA,CASSDPRGNTEAFF,TGTGCCAGCAGTGATCCCAGGGGGAACACTGAAGCTTTCTTT
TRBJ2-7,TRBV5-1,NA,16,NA,CASSLRAGGSNYEQYF,TGCGCCAGCAGCTTAAGAGCTGGTGGGTCAAACTACGAGCAGTACTTC
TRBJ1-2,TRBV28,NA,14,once,CASRAGDIGYGYTF,TGTGCCAGCAGGGCGGGGGACATAGGCTATGGCTACACCTTC
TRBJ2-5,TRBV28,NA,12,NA,CASSDSSETQYF,TGTGCCAGCAGTGATAGCTCGGAGACCCAGTACTTC
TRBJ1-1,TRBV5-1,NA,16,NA,CASASSAGPANTEAFF,TGCGCCAGCGCATCCTCAGCCGGGCCGGCGAACACTGAAGCTTTCTTT
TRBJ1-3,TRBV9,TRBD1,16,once,CASSVSGGYSGNTIYF,TGTGCCAGCAGCGTTTCAGGGGGGTACTCTGGAAACACCATATATTTT
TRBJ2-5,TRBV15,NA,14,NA,CATSPVWPKKTQYF,TGTGCCACCAGCCCGGTTTGGCCCAAGAAGACCCAGTACTTC
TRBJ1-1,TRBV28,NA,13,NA,CASRPPGTTEAFF,TGTGCCAGCAGGCCTCCGGGAACCACTGAAGCTTTCTTT
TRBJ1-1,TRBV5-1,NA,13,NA,CASSPHSNTEAFF,TGCGCCAGCAGCCCACACTCCAACACTGAAGCTTTCTTT
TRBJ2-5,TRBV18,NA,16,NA,CASSPRHLGDQETQYF,TGTGCCAGCTCACCACGGCACTTGGGGGATCAAGAGACCCAGTACTTC
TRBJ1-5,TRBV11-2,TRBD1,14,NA,CASSLSGQEGPQHF,TGTGCCAGCAGCTTATCAGGACAGGAGGGGCCCCAGCATTTT
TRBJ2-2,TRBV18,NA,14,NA,CASSPQQATGELFF,TGTGCCAGCTCACCACAACAGGCCACCGGGGAGCTGTTTTTT